The present T cell receptor (beta chain) was sequenced within a study of circulating CD8 cells and anti-PD-1 response in melanoma. Study results and limitations: TIGIT repertoires were least diverse, DNEG repertoires most diverse.

Relative to its sample, this clonotype is medium-sized (0.01 to 0.1%). Antigen: not known. Live CD3+CD8+TCRalphabeta+ cells were sorted into four subsets by PD-1 and/or TIGIT. Using roughly 15 ng of total RNA, TCR libraries were made with the QIAseq Immune Repertoire TCR panel. TCRdb processed the reads anew with MiXCR; each CDR3 protein has one entry. Among more than 850 distinct CDR3 sequences listed, roughly 6% were seen once. Sequencing was performed on CD8+ T cells from PBMCs, taken at baseline or after one month of anti-PD-1 therapy (not recorded which). The sequence was collected from a human donor with melanoma.

CDR3 in DNA: TGTGCCAGCTACGGCGGGACAGTATCCTACGAGCAGTACTTC. This sequence encodes CASYGGTVSYEQYF. The chain couples TRBV13 to TRBJ2-7; D might be TRBD1 (7 bases). CDR1 is PRHDT and CDR2 is FYEKMQ in the germline V gene (reference sequence). V was cut by 8 bases and J by 1 base, with 15 bases left in between. CDR3 length equals 14 residues.